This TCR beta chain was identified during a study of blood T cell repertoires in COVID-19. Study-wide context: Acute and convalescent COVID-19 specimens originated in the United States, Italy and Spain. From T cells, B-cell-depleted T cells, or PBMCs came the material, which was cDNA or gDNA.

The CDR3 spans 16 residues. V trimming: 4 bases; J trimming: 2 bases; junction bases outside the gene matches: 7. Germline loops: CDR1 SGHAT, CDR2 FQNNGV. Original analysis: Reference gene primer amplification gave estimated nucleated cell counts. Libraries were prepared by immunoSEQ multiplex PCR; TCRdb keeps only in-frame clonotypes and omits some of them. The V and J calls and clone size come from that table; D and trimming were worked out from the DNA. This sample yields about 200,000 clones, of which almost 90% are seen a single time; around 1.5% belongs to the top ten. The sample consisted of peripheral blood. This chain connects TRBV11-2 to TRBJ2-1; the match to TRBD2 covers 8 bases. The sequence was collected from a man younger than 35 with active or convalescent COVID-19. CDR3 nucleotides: TGTGCCAGCAGCTCTTATAGCGGGACGACCTACAATGAGCAGTTCTTC. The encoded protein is CASSSYSGTTYNEQFF.